This T cell receptor beta chain is drawn from a study of T cell responses to AZD1222 COVID-19 vaccine. Points from the study as a whole: It was only a handful of AZD1222 recipients who were seropositive at baseline. White British people made up most donors, females outnumbered males, and clonal diversity was possibly underestimated.

Repertoires were generated with immunoSEQ multiplex PCR, while TCRdb's copy carries only in-frame clones and drops some. The sample yields 50,000 to 55,000 clones, roughly 87% seen once. Concerning this clone: Its antigen is still unknown.

Pooled together were second doses at about 4 or about 12 weeks. Sequenced material: peripheral blood, taken 28 days after the second AZD1222 dose. The receptor was isolated from an adult who received the AZD1222 COVID-19 vaccine.

The CDR3 is CSASSQGQYNEQFF. The CDR3 region has the DNA TGCAGTGCTAGTTCGCAGGGCCAATACAATGAGCAGTTCTTC. The chain is built from TRBV20-1 and TRBJ2-1; TRBD1 is a possible D gene (5 bases). Germline loops: CDR1 DFQATT, CDR2 SNEGSKA (reference sequence). This CDR3 has 14 residues. V gave up 3 bases and J gave up 4 bases, with 13 bases separating them.